Listed here are 20 T cell receptor beta chains from one sample, sequenced in a study of T cell responses to AZD1222 COVID-19 vaccine. Data came from immunoSEQ multiplex PCR; TCRdb stores just in-frame clones and leaves some out. The repertoire holds 90,000 to 120,000 clones, with over 80% as singletons. The material sequenced was peripheral blood, taken 28 days after the second AZD1222 dose. The receptors shown here come from an adult who received the AZD1222 COVID-19 vaccine.

The V and J genes are TRBV3-1 (or the pseudogene TRBV3-2) and TRBJ1-1; D is possibly TRBD1 (5 bases). Trimming stripped 3 bases from V and 4 bases from J, with 15 bases between. The CDR3 consists of 15 residues. Germline V gene sequence: CDR1 LGHDT, CDR2 YNNKEL (reference sequence). CDR3 loop: CASSQGVGRLTEAFF. In DNA form, the CDR3 reads TGTGCCAGCAGCCAGGGGGTAGGAAGGCTCACTGAAGCTTTCTTT.

This chain connects TRBV4-1 to TRBJ2-1, with D maybe TRBD2 (5 bases). The germline V gene encodes CDR1 MGHRA and CDR2 YSYEKL. The CDR3 is made up of 11 amino acids. Trimming stripped 4 bases from V and 8 bases from J, with 6 bases between. The CDR3 sequence: CASSPRDEQFF. The CDR3 DNA reads as TGCGCCAGCAGCCCGCGGGATGAGCAGTTCTTC.

The rearrangement joins TRBV30 to TRBJ1-1; D might be TRBD1 (5 bases). CDR1 GTSNPN and CDR2 SVGIG come from the germline V gene (reference sequence). The CDR3 covers 12 residues. The V end was cut by 3 bases, the J end by 7 bases, with 12 bases between. DNA of the CDR3: TGTGCCTGGAGCCGGGGCACAGTTGAAGCTTTCTTT. Translated: CAWSRGTVEAFF.

The rearrangement uses TRBV6-2 or TRBV6-3 and TRBJ1-1; D ambiguous. The CDR3 runs 15 residues. CDR1 MNHEY and CDR2 SVGEGT come from the germline V gene. Deletions cut 6 bases from V and 3 bases from J, with 17 bases between. The CDR3 reads CASSPQQSPYTEAFF. The CDR3 DNA follows: TGTGCCAGCAGCCCCCAGCAGAGTCCGTACACTGAAGCTTTCTTT.

This clone was seen more than once but under ten times. The chain employs TRBV5-5 and TRBJ2-7; 10 bases align to TRBD1. Germline CDR1 SGHKS, CDR2 YYEKEE (reference sequence). The CDR3 is 15 amino acids. J was trimmed by 6 bases and V by 4 bases; bases with no gene match: 10. The DNA for the CDR3 is TGTGCCAGCAGCGGAGCGGGACAGGGGATCTCCGAGCAGTACTTC. Protein product: CASSGAGQGISEQYF.

This sequence joins TRBV30 and TRBJ1-1; 7 positions match TRBD1. V lost 3 bases and J lost 4; bases outside the gene matches: 14. The CDR3 has 16 amino acids. Germline V gene sequence: CDR1 GTSNPN, CDR2 SVGIG (reference sequence). CDR3 bases: TGTGCCTGGAGCGGCAAAAGGGGGCGAGACCCCACTGAAGCTTTCTTT. As protein: CAWSGKRGRDPTEAFF. Full variable domain (outside the CDR3, taken from reference TRBV30 and TRBJ1-1): SQTIHQWPATLVQPVGSPLSLECTVEGTSNPNLYWYRQAAGRGLQLLFYSVGIGQISSEVPQNLSASRPQDRQFILSSKKLLLSDSGFYLCAWSGKRGRDPTEAFFGQGTRLTVV.

The chain couples TRBV21-1 to TRBJ2-3; TRBD2 reflects the table's D call only, with no check against the DNA. TRBV21-1 is tagged as a pseudogene. The length of the CDR3 is 14 residues. The CDR3 spells CASSKLRGGDTQYF. The CDR3 DNA follows: TGTGCCAGCAGCAAGCTACGGGGTGGAGATACGCAGTATTTT.

The J gene is TRBJ2-3, the V gene TRBV5-1, with a possible D match to TRBD2 (6 bases). Trimming removed 2 bases at V and 4 bases at J, with 20 bases between. Germline V CDR1 and CDR2: SGHRS, YFSETQ. This CDR3 comprises 17 residues. Here the CDR3 reads CASSFHKSGTYSDTQYF. In DNA form, the CDR3 reads TGCGCCAGCAGCTTTCACAAATCCGGGACTTATTCAGATACGCAGTATTTT.

With respect to this clone: The junction and the germline gene differ at one end; a read error may be behind it. The gene calls are TRBV3-1 (or the pseudogene TRBV3-2) and TRBJ2-5, with D possibly being TRBD1 or TRBD2 (6 bases each). The CDR3 extends over 13 amino acids. CDR1 and CDR2 (germline): LGHDT, YNNKEL (reference sequence). The CDR3 reads CASSQDQAGGRNF. The CDR3 coding sequence is TGTGCCAGCAGCCAAGATCAGGCCGGGGGCCGGAACTTC.

V gene TRBV6-1 combines with J gene TRBJ2-4; no clear D gene. V gave up 2 bases and J gave up 9 bases, with 14 bases separating them. Germline V lookup: CDR1 MNHNS, CDR2 SASEGT. This CDR3 contains 14 residues. The DNA of the CDR3 is TGTGCCAGCAGTGAAAACGCAGACTTAGGCATTCAGTACTTC. It is translated as CASSENADLGIQYF.

The J gene is TRBJ1-3, the V gene TRBV29-1; D gene ambiguous. Germline V gene sequence: CDR1 SQVTM, CDR2 ANQGSEA. This CDR3 is built from 13 residues. V lost 4 bases and J lost 4, with 11 bases in between. The CDR3 coding sequence is TGCAGCGTTGTAGGCCCCTCCGGAAACACCATATATTTT. Protein sequence: CSVVGPSGNTIYF.

This chain joins TRBV9 and TRBJ2-7; TRBD2 is a possible D gene (6 bases). Germline loops: CDR1 SGDLS, CDR2 YYNGEE. The CDR3 consists of 14 residues. Trimming took off 3 bases at V and 0 bases at J, with 10 bases between the two ends. This chain's CDR3 is CASSEHGSSYEQYF. CDR3 coding DNA: TGTGCCAGCAGCGAGCACGGGAGCTCCTACGAGCAGTACTTC.

The rearrangement links TRBV6-6 to TRBJ1-4; no reliable D call. The length of the CDR3 is 14 residues. Germline loops: CDR1 MNHNY, CDR2 SVGAGI (reference sequence). V lost 2 bases and J lost 3, with 7 bases in between. CDR3 sequence: CASSYPGANEKLFF. The CDR3 DNA follows: TGTGCCAGCAGTTACCCTGGTGCTAATGAAAAACTGTTTTTT.

The chain combines TRBV15 with TRBJ1-1, with D uncertain. Trimming shortened V by 1 base and J by 2 bases, and 11 bases separated the two germline ends. Germline values: CDR1 LNHNV, CDR2 YYDKDF (reference sequence). This CDR3 contains 15 residues. CDR3 loop: CATSRVTVKNTEAFF. The DNA of the CDR3 is TGTGCCACCAGCAGAGTAACAGTTAAAAACACTGAAGCTTTCTTT. Full variable domain (rest looked up from reference TRBV15 and TRBJ1-1): DAMVIQNPRYQVTQFGKPVTLSCSQTLNHNVMYWYQQKSSQAPKLLFHYYDKDFNNEADTPDNFQSRRPNTSFCFLDIRSPGLGDTAMYLCATSRVTVKNTEAFFGQGTRLTVV.

V is TRBV19 and J is TRBJ1-2; D might be TRBD1 (6 bases). V was shortened by 4 bases and J by 5 bases, with 11 bases between the two germline ends. CDR3 length: 13 amino acids. Germline loops: CDR1 LNHDA, CDR2 SQIVND (reference sequence). For the CDR3, the DNA is TGTGCCAGTAGTAATGGACAGAATTATGGCTACACCTTC. Its translation is CASSNGQNYGYTF.

DNA of the CDR3: TGTGCCAGCAGCTTGGCCTGGATAGAGCAGTACTTC. Protein: CASSLAWIEQYF. The V gene is TRBV5-8, the J gene TRBJ2-7, with D uncertain. The CDR3 totals 12 residues. Trimming stripped 0 bases from V and 7 bases from J, with 8 bases between. The V gene's germline CDR1 is SGHTS and CDR2 YDEGEE.

The V gene is TRBV18, the J gene TRBJ1-5; D unclear. Trimming removed 1 base at V and 9 bases at J, with 7 bases between. CDR1 and CDR2 from the germline V gene are KGHSH and LQKENI. The CDR3 sequence is 12 residues long. CDR3 loop: CASSPQYWPQHF. CDR3 sequence (DNA): TGTGCCAGCTCACCACAGTATTGGCCCCAGCATTTT.

The V and J genes are TRBV28 and TRBJ1-6, with D perhaps TRBD1 (5 bases). CDR1 is MDHEN and CDR2 is SYDVKM in the germline V gene. Trimming took off 8 bases at V and 2 bases at J, with 16 bases between the two ends. The CDR3 covers 16 residues. Here the CDR3 DNA reads TGTGCCAGCCGATTTAGGGGTGGCACCTATAATTCACCCCTCCACTTT. Amino acid sequence: CASRFRGGTYNSPLHF.

The rearrangement joins TRBV11-3 to TRBJ1-1; tentative D call: TRBD1 (6 bases). The CDR3 loop spans 14 amino acids. Looked up from germline, CDR1 is SGHNT and CDR2 is YENEEA. The V end was cut by 0 bases, the J end by 6 bases, with 11 bases between. This CDR3 reads CASSLEAGDPEAFF. CDR3 bases: TGTGCCAGCAGCTTAGAGGCAGGGGACCCTGAAGCTTTCTTT.

This sequence joins TRBV2 and TRBJ1-3; D not resolved. V gave up 4 bases and J gave up 4 bases, with 11 bases separating them. Germline V gives CDR1 SNHLY, CDR2 FYNNEI. The CDR3 has 14 amino acids. This CDR3 is CASSVIGSGNTIYF. CDR3 in DNA: TGTGCCAGCAGTGTGATTGGATCGGGAAACACCATATATTTT.